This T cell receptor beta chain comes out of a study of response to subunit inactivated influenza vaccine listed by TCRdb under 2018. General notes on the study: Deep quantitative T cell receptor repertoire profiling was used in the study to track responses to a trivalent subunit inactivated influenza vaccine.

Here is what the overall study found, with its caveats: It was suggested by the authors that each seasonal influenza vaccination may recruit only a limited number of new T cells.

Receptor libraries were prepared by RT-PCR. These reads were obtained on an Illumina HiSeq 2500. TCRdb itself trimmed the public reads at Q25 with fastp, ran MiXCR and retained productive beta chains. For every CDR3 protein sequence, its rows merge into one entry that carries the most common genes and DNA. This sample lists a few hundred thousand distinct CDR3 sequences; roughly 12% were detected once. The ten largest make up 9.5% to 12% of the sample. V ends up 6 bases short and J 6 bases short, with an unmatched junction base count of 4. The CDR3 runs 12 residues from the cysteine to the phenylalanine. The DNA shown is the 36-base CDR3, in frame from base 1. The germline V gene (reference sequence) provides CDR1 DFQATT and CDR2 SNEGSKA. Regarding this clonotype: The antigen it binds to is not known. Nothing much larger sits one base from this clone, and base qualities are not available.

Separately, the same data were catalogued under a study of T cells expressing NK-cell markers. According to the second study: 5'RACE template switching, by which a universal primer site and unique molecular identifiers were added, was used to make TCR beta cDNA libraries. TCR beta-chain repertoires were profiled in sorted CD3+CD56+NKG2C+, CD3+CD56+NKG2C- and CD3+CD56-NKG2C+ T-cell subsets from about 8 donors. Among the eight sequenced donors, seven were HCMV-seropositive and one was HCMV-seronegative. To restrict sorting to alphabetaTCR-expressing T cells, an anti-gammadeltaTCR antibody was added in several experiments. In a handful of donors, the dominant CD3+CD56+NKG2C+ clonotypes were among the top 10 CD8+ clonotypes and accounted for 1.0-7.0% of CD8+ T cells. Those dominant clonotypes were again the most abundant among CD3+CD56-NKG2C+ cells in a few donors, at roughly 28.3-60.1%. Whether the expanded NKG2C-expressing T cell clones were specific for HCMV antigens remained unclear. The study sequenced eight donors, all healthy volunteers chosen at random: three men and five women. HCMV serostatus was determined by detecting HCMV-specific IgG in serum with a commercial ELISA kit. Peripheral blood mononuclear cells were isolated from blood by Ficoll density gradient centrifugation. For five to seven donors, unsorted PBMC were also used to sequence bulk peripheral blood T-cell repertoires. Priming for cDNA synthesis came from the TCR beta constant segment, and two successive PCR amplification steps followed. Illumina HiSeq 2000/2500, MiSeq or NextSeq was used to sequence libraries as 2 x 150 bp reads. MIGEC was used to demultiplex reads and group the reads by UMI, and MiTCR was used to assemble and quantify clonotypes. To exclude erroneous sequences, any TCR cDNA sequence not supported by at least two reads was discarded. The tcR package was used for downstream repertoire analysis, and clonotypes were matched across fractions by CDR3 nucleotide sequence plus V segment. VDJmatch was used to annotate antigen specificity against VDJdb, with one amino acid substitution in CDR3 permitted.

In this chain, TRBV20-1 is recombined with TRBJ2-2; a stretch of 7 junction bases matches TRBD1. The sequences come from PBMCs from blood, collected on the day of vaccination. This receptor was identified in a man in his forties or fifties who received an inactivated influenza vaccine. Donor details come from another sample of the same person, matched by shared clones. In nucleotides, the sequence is TGCAGTGCCTACAGGGGCCCCGGGGAGCTGTTTTTT. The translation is CSAYRGPGELFF.